This is a list of T cell receptor beta chains from one sample in a study of patients and donors after allogeneic stem cell transplantation. TCRdb used MiXCR to reprocess the RT-PCR reads, holding one entry per CDR3 protein. The repertoire includes under 35,000 distinct CDR3 sequences, less than 45% of them detected once, and around 76% sits in the top ten. Specimen: blood, either unsorted or a sorted T cell fraction (not recorded which). These TCRs come from a human donor who was either an allogeneic HSCT recipient or a stem cell or donor lymphocyte infusion donor (not recorded which). It is not recorded whose cells these are; they may come from a transplant donor. CDR3s leave out the opening cysteine and the closing phenylalanine or tryptophan. The order of the fields is D gene, V gene, J gene, CDR3 protein. The D gene is left open where the match is weak.

.	TRBV7-3	TRBJ2-3	ASSLSSTDTQY
TRBD1	TRBV12-5	TRBJ1-1	ASASGTGTATEAF
.	TRBV7-9	TRBJ1-5	ASSLGEWESNQPQH
TRBD1	TRBV2	TRBJ1-5	ASSDFSGTESNQPQH
.	TRBV20-1	TRBJ1-3	SARLAGSGNTIY
.	TRBV27	TRBJ1-1	ASSLSEVSSTEAF
.	TRBV20-1	TRBJ1-5	SAREGLRGNQPQH
TRBD1	TRBV12-3/TRBV12-4	TRBJ1-4	ASRRTGTGNEKLF
.	TRBV4-3	TRBJ1-6	ASSRGGGVQSPLH
.	TRBV12-3/TRBV12-4	TRBJ2-2	ASSSWTWVEGTGELF
TRBD1	TRBV14	TRBJ1-2	ASSQGGVHRGLFIYGYT
.	TRBV29-1	TRBJ1-1	SVEVWRTEAF
TRBD2	TRBV7-8	TRBJ2-3	ASSRHLAGVTDTQY
.	TRBV3-1	TRBJ2-7	ASSQGQAYEQY
.	TRBV12-3/TRBV12-4	TRBJ1-1	ASSFWGPGTEAF
.	TRBV7-8	TRBJ1-5	ASSSGLMGYSNQPQH
TRBD1	TRBV5-1	TRBJ2-7	ASSPGTAYEQY
.	TRBV10-3	TRBJ1-2	AISFSPSGPEDGYT
.	TRBV29-1	TRBJ1-1	SVHRPTENTEAF
.	TRBV20-1	TRBJ1-5	SARQGFQPQH
.	TRBV29-1	TRBJ1-3	SVFFGNTIY
.	TRBV29-1	TRBJ2-3	SVDQASTDTQY
.	TRBV9	TRBJ1-3	ASSVIAGNTIY
TRBD2	TRBV20-1	TRBJ2-7	SATLPGGMDEQY
TRBD2	TRBV7-9	TRBJ2-5	ASSPPGLAGSQETQY
.	TRBV10-3	TRBJ1-4	AISQGREKLF
.	TRBV15	TRBJ1-6	ATSRLKGSYNSPLH
TRBD1	TRBV6-5	TRBJ2-3	ASSSGQGATDTQY
.	TRBV5-1	TRBJ2-1	ASSWDLTVDNEQF
.	TRBV20-1	TRBJ2-3	SARTVNTDTQY
.	TRBV9	TRBJ2-7	ASSVAGAPEYEQY
.	TRBV12-3/TRBV12-4	TRBJ2-7	ASSPWAGSSYEQY
TRBD1	TRBV4-1	TRBJ1-5	ASSQDIYQGTARQPQH
.	TRBV12-3/TRBV12-4	TRBJ1-5	ASSLRLGYGQPQH
.	TRBV3-1	TRBJ2-7	ASSQVVGGEQY
.	TRBV12-3/TRBV12-4	TRBJ2-2	ASSFGARKGHTGELF
.	TRBV12-3/TRBV12-4	TRBJ2-3	ASSSLRRDLTDTQY
.	TRBV4-3	TRBJ2-1	ASKGQYNEQF
.	TRBV11-2	TRBJ1-2	ASSLGGFGYT
.	TRBV4-3	TRBJ1-1	ASSQDWKGREAF
.	TRBV5-1	TRBJ2-5	ASSSGLMAYQETQY
.	TRBV20-1	TRBJ2-7	SASIASPYEQY
.	TRBV7-2	TRBJ1-6	ASSFGGVGLTLH